The T cell receptor beta chain under discussion was sequenced for a study of PD-1 blockade in classical Hodgkin lymphoma. Turning to the study itself: The study gave patients nivolumab 3 mg/kg intravenously every 2 weeks.

Per the germline V gene, CDR1 is MNHEY and CDR2 is SMNVEV (reference sequence). V lost 5 bases and J lost 3, with 14 bases in between. This CDR3 spans 15 amino acids. The assay was immunoSEQ multiplex PCR, and TCRdb's table has in-frame clones only and misses some. The sample includes 2,500 or so clones, 70% seen only once; the top ten take 60% to 80%. With regard to this clone: Its antigen is unidentified.

Findings of the study overall: Relative to healthy donors, newly diagnosed patients reportedly had lower baseline TCR diversity, which was reported as lower still in relapsed/refractory patients.

Time point indicated: cycle 4 day 1 (C4D1), after 5 to 7 weeks of nivolumab. Exposure to brentuximab vedotin varied, and each patient had relapsed following autologous stem cell transplantation. The investigators isolated CD8+ T cells from thawed PBMCs using magnetic negative selection. Best responses included complete response and partial response; otherwise, the best response was progressive disease. The sequences come from CD8+ T cells from blood, collected before the fourth cycle of nivolumab. This clonotype was sampled from a human donor with classical Hodgkin lymphoma. The chain combines TRBV27 with TRBJ2-1; TRBD2 is a possible D gene (6 bases). CDR3 residues: CASSPGTPHYNEQFF. CDR3 nucleotide sequence: TGTGCCAGCAGTCCCGGGACTCCGCACTACAATGAGCAGTTCTTC.